The present T cell receptor beta chain was sequenced within a study of shared clonotypes between healthy human individuals. The repertoire was sequenced with immunoSEQ multiplex PCR; TCRdb's copy has only in-frame clones and lacks some. The repertoire includes 750,000 to 1,000,000 clones, around 93% of them detected once, and around 24% sits in the top ten. Naive CD8 cells comprised CD45RO-negative, CCR7-positively selected cells, excluding terminally differentiated effector memory CD45RA+ cells. This receptor was identified in a man aged 25 to 40 in good health. The sample was naive CD8+ T cells sorted from blood.

The CDR3 sequence is CAIRDGENTEAFF. The CDR3, as DNA: TGTGCCATCAGAGATGGTGAGAACACTGAAGCTTTCTTT. The V and J genes are TRBV10-3 and TRBJ1-1, with D unclear. Germline V CDR1 and CDR2: ENHRY, SYGVKD. Trimming took 6 bases from V and 1 from J, leaving 9 bases between them. CDR3 length equals 13 residues.